One sample yielded the 18 T cell receptor beta chains listed below, sequenced in a study of T-cell memory formation after mild COVID-19. Using its own MiXCR run on the 5' RACE reads, TCRdb lists one record per CDR3 protein. The table shows just over 350,000 distinct CDR3 sequences, with around 14% occurring only once. Sequencing input: PBMCs or a T cell subset sorted from them (not recorded which). These receptors were collected from a young man who had mild COVID-19 (a few samples of this study predate the infection). Cell type and time point are not known.

This clonotype was detected a few times. This chain connects TRBV4-1 to TRBJ1-3, with D unclear. The CDR3 is made up of 15 amino acids. Germline CDR1 is MGHRA and CDR2 is YSYEKL. The V and J ends lost 3 bases and 0 bases respectively, with 9 bases between them. CDR3 sequence: CASSQGLSSGNTIYF. CDR3 DNA sequence: TGCGCCAGCAGCCAGGGTCTGAGCTCTGGAAACACCATATATTTT.

The rearrangement links TRBV7-9 to TRBJ1-1; D not resolved. The CDR3 contains 15 residues. CDR1 and CDR2 from the germline V gene are SEHNR and FQNEAQ (reference sequence). V lost 6 bases, J lost 6 bases, and 20 bases lay in between. In nucleotides, the CDR3 is TGTGCCAGCAGGTTGATGACGGGCGGGTCCCCTGAAGCTTTCTTT. This encodes CASRLMTGGSPEAFF. Full variable domain (remainder filled in from reference TRBV7-9 and TRBJ1-1): DTGVSQNPRHKITKRGQNVTFRCDPISEHNRLYWYRQTLGQGPEFLTYFQNEAQLEKSRLLSDRFSAERPKGSFSTLEIQRTEQGDSAMYLCASRLMTGGSPEAFFGQGTRLTVV.

The table lists this clonotype with a few counts. The chain uses TRBV7-2 and TRBJ2-1, with 7 bases identical to TRBD1. Losses at the gene ends were 0 bases for V and 0 bases for J; bases not matched to a gene: 5. CDR1 is SGHTA and CDR2 is FQGNSA in the germline V gene. CDR3 size: 17 residues. CDR3 amino acids: CASSLARQGSSYNEQFF. The CDR3 nucleotides are TGTGCCAGCAGCTTAGCCCGACAGGGAAGCTCCTACAATGAGCAGTTCTTC.

The J gene is TRBJ1-1, the V gene TRBV12-3 or TRBV12-4; D is ambiguous. V was clipped by 2 bases and J by 5 bases, with 9 bases between them. CDR3 length: 13 residues. CDR3 nucleotides: TGTGCCAGCAGTTTATCGGGAAGGACTGAAGCTTTCTTT. This translates into CASSLSGRTEAFF.

The V and J genes are TRBV4-2 and TRBJ1-1; 10 nucleotides line up with TRBD1. Germline V CDR1 and CDR2: LGHNA, YNFKEQ. The CDR3 has 13 amino acids. V lost 2 bases, J lost 10 bases, and 4 bases stayed unmatched. The chain's CDR3 is CASSQSWDRGAFF. CDR3 coding DNA: TGTGCCAGCAGCCAAAGTTGGGACAGGGGAGCTTTCTTT.

This clonotype was counted only a few times. The chain joins TRBV4-3 to TRBJ1-4; D perhaps matches TRBD1 (6 bases). The CDR3 is 16 residues long. Per the germline V gene, CDR1 is LGHNA and CDR2 is YSLEER. Between the trimmed V and J ends, which lost 0 bases and 8 bases, there was a span of 16 bases. CDR3: CASSQDRRAGAEKLFF. CDR3 nucleotide sequence: TGCGCCAGCAGCCAAGATAGGAGGGCAGGGGCAGAAAAACTGTTTTTT.

This clonotype was seen only a few times. The chain employs TRBV7-2 and TRBJ1-1; D gene unclear. Deletions cut 1 base from V and 6 bases from J, with 9 bases between. This CDR3 is 13 amino acids long. Looked up from germline, CDR1 is SGHTA and CDR2 is FQGNSA. In DNA, the CDR3 is TGTGCCAGCAGCTTAGAGGCGGTGGCTGAAGCTTTCTTT. Translating it yields CASSLEAVAEAFF.

This chain uses TRBV28 with TRBJ1-2; a possible D gene is TRBD1 (5 bases). Germline CDR1 MDHEN, CDR2 SYDVKM. The CDR3 is 13 amino acids. Trimming cost V 5 bases and J 8 bases, with 15 bases left between them. CDR3: CASSVTRDRGYTF. CDR3 sequence (DNA): TGTGCCAGCAGTGTTACCCGGGACCGAGGCTACACCTTC.

There are many counts of this clonotype. This chain links TRBV5-1 with TRBJ2-3; TRBD1 matches 8 bases. The ends lost 3 bases at V and 3 bases at J; junction bases unmatched: 9. The CDR3 spans 16 residues. Germline V gene data show CDR1 as SGHRS and CDR2 as YFSETQ. Written as DNA, the CDR3 is TGCGCCAGCAGCTCCATCTCAGGGGGCCGTACAGATACGCAGTATTTT. It encodes CASSSISGGRTDTQYF.

The chain links TRBV6-5 to TRBJ1-6, with unresolved D. The CDR3 loop spans 16 amino acids. V was clipped by 0 bases and J by 5 bases, with 11 bases between them. Germline V lookup: CDR1 MNHEY, CDR2 SVGAGI. As DNA, the CDR3 is TGTGCCAGCAGTTACTCCCGGCTTGAGAATAATTCACCCCTCCACTTT. Its translation is CASSYSRLENNSPLHF.

The J gene is TRBJ1-2, the V gene TRBV7-9; D gene unclear. Germline V gene data show CDR1 as SEHNR and CDR2 as FQNEAQ (reference sequence). The CDR3 is 13 residues long. Trimming cost V 1 base and J 6 bases, with 9 bases left between them. This CDR3 reads CASSLEAGHGYTF. As DNA, the CDR3 is TGTGCCAGCAGCTTAGAGGCCGGGCATGGCTACACCTTC.

This clonotype was observed many times. The V and J genes are TRBV7-2 and TRBJ2-1, with D unclear. Trimming shortened V by 0 bases and J by 7 bases, and 7 bases separated the two germline ends. This CDR3 comprises 13 residues. Germline V gene sequence: CDR1 SGHTA, CDR2 FQGNSA. The CDR3 region is CASSLARTNEQFF. The CDR3 region has the DNA TGTGCCAGCAGCTTAGCTCGCACAAATGAGCAGTTCTTC.

The CDR3 region has the DNA TGTGCCAGCTCCCCCGCTGGGGTAAGCGAGCAGTACTTC. Translating gives CASSPAGVSEQYF. The chain combines TRBV6-6 with TRBJ2-7; D is unclear. The ends were cut back, 8 bases at V and 6 bases at J, with 17 bases in the middle. CDR1 MNHNY and CDR2 SVGAGI come from the germline V gene (reference sequence). The CDR3 length is 13 residues.

The V and J genes are TRBV28 and TRBJ1-3; D is unclear. The CDR3 has 14 residues. Trimming cost V 6 bases and J 0 bases, with 9 bases left between them. The germline V gene has CDR1 MDHEN and CDR2 SYDVKM. The CDR3 region is CASRMVGSGNTIYF. In nucleotides, the CDR3 is TGTGCCAGCAGGATGGTGGGCTCTGGAAACACCATATATTTT. The variable domain in full, with the rest retrieved from reference TRBV28 and TRBJ1-3, is DVKVTQSSRYLVKRTGEKVFLECVQDMDHENMFWYRQDPGLGLRLIYFSYDVKMKEKGDIPEGYSVSREKKERFSLILESASTNQTSMYLCASRMVGSGNTIYFGEGSWLTVV.

This clonotype occurred a few times. The chain couples TRBV5-1 to TRBJ2-5, with 8 bases lining up with TRBD2. Trimming cost V 2 bases and J 5 bases; bases outside gene matches: 5. The CDR3 runs to 14 residues. Germline values: CDR1 SGHRS, CDR2 YFSETQ. The CDR3 coding sequence is TGCGCCAGCAGCTTCGATAGCGGGGCGGAGACCCAGTACTTC. It codes for CASSFDSGAETQYF.

The gene calls are TRBV25-1 and TRBJ1-3; D is undetermined. The CDR3 length is 16 residues. CDR1 MGHDK and CDR2 SYGVNS come from the germline V gene. V was cut by 8 bases and J by 0 bases, with 17 bases left in between. In DNA form, the CDR3 reads TGTGCCAGCGACGACGGTTACTCGAGCTCTGGAAACACCATATATTTT. Its protein product is CASDDGYSSSGNTIYF.

This clonotype occurred a few times. The rearrangement links TRBV5-1 to TRBJ2-2; D is uncertain. The germline gives CDR1 SGHRS, CDR2 YFSETQ. This CDR3 is 15 amino acids long. The V end was cut by 0 bases, the J end by 4 bases, with 10 bases between. The CDR3 nucleotides are TGCGCCAGCAGCTTGGAGTACCCGGGCACCGGGGAGCTGTTTTTT. Translation gives CASSLEYPGTGELFF.

This clonotype was recorded a few times. J is TRBJ2-3 and V is TRBV6-1; D might be TRBD1 or TRBD2, each matching 5 bases. The CDR3 spans 15 residues. Germline-derived CDR1 and CDR2 are MNHNS and SASEGT. V was trimmed by 7 bases and J by 8 bases, leaving 22 bases between them. This chain's CDR3 is CASIPGAFLKGTQYF. The DNA for the CDR3 is TGTGCCAGCATTCCCGGGGCGTTCCTTAAAGGTACGCAGTATTTT.